The present T cell receptor (beta chain) was sequenced within a study of T cells after yellow fever vaccination. This clonotype was detected a few times. Its target is unknown. Study-level results: Repertoires sorted by FACS could include abundant clonotypes that are contaminants from the bulk population. In post-booster samples, most primary-vaccination clones reappeared (about 96% CD4, about 91% CD8). Although most clonotypes did not, a small share appeared in both CD4 and CD8 compartments.

They built TCR cDNA with 5'RACE template switching, a step that put in a universal primer site and UMIs. Each CDR3 protein gets one entry after TCRdb re-called the 5' RACE reads with MiXCR. The profile shows about 430,000 distinct CDR3 sequences, around 20% of them singletons. CDR1 GTSNPN and CDR2 SVGIG come from the germline V gene (reference sequence). Trimming removed 5 bases from V and 7 bases from J; junction bases left unmatched: 5. The CDR3 runs 11 residues. Specimen: PBMCs, collected before the yellow fever booster vaccination. This clonotype originated in a young man who received the YFV17D yellow fever vaccine. The chain joins TRBV30 to TRBJ2-7, with 7 positions matching TRBD1. CDR3 in amino acids: CAWSQGHEQYF. The CDR3, as DNA: TGTGCCTGGTCACAGGGGCATGAGCAGTACTTC.